These 30 T cell receptor beta chains were all obtained from the same sample, sequenced in a study of memory CD4+ T cells and cytomegalovirus serostatus. Single viable CD3+CD4+CD8-CD45RO+ cells were sorted as the memory CD4+ T cells. The data were produced by immunoSEQ multiplex PCR, yet TCRdb's version contains in-frame clones alone and is incomplete. The table lists over 35,000 clones, around 78% of them singletons. Sequencing was carried out using memory CD4+ T cells from blood. These receptors came from an adult in good health and CMV-seronegative.

The chain joins TRBV5-6 to TRBJ2-7; D might be TRBD1 (5 bases). Germline V lookup: CDR1 SGHDT, CDR2 YYEEEE. Trimming took off 0 bases at V and 1 base at J, with 17 bases between the two ends. This CDR3 comprises 17 residues. The CDR3 loop reads CASSLDPWRQTSYEQYF. The CDR3 coding sequence is TGTGCCAGCAGCTTGGACCCTTGGCGACAGACATCCTACGAGCAGTACTTC.

The V call is TRBV5-6, the J call TRBJ1-1; 7 bases agree with TRBD1. V trimming: 2 bases; J trimming: 0 bases; junction bases outside the gene matches: 7. The CDR3 has 16 amino acids. Germline CDR1 is SGHDT and CDR2 is YYEEEE. The CDR3 DNA follows: TGTGCCAGCAGCTTACCCCGGACAGGCATGAACACTGAAGCTTTCTTT. As protein: CASSLPRTGMNTEAFF.

This clone was seen a handful of times. This chain uses TRBV30 with TRBJ1-1; no reliable D call. V was pared by 3 bases and J by 0 bases, with 17 bases between. Germline V gene data show CDR1 as GTSNPN and CDR2 as SVGIG (reference sequence). This CDR3 has 16 residues. The CDR3 loop is CAWSRRIKPMNTEAFF. CDR3 nucleotides: TGTGCCTGGAGCCGACGGATCAAGCCCATGAACACTGAAGCTTTCTTT.

The genes are TRBV19 and TRBJ1-5; D might be TRBD1 (5 bases). Trimming stripped 6 bases from V and 1 base from J, with 13 bases between. This CDR3 is 15 amino acids long. Germline-derived CDR1 and CDR2 are LNHDA and SQIVND (reference sequence). The CDR3 coding sequence is TGTGCCAGTAGCTGGGGGGTTGAAAGCAATCAGCCCCAGCATTTT. As protein: CASSWGVESNQPQHF.

This chain uses TRBV2 with TRBJ1-6; 9 nucleotides line up with TRBD1. The CDR3 has 14 amino acids. V trimming: 6 bases; J trimming: 7 bases; junction bases outside the gene matches: 4. The germline V gene has CDR1 SNHLY and CDR2 FYNNEI. CDR3 amino acids: CASRGTGLNSPLHF. The CDR3 DNA reads as TGTGCCAGCAGGGGGACAGGGCTGAATTCACCCCTCCACTTT.

This chain joins TRBV5-1 and TRBJ1-4, with a possible D match to TRBD1 (5 bases). V was clipped by 3 bases and J by 6 bases, with 9 bases between them. There are 13 residues in the CDR3. Germline V gene data show CDR1 as SGHRS and CDR2 as YFSETQ. The CDR3 DNA follows: TGCGCCAGCAGCTCCAGGGAAGATGAAAAACTGTTTTTT. It translates to CASSSREDEKLFF.

This sequence joins TRBV7-9 and TRBJ1-2; 8 nucleotides agree with TRBD1. The V and J ends lost 5 bases and 3 bases, in that order; junction bases with no gene match: 5. CDR3 size: 14 residues. CDR1 is SEHNR and CDR2 is FQNEAQ in the germline V gene (reference sequence). The CDR3 sequence: CASSPGQGDYGYTF. CDR3 nucleotides: TGTGCCAGCAGCCCCGGACAGGGAGACTATGGCTACACCTTC. Variable domain in full (rest from reference TRBV7-9 and TRBJ1-2): DTGVSQNPRHKITKRGQNVTFRCDPISEHNRLYWYRQTLGQGPEFLTYFQNEAQLEKSRLLSDRFSAERPKGSFSTLEIQRTEQGDSAMYLCASSPGQGDYGYTFGSGTRLTVV.

The chain has TRBV5-5 and TRBJ2-5; D call uncertain. The CDR3 extends over 13 amino acids. The V end lost 7 bases, the J end lost 5 bases, and 15 bases lay between the germline ends. Germline V gene sequence: CDR1 SGHKS, CDR2 YYEKEE (reference sequence). The CDR3 protein is CASGRRAGETQYF. CDR3 coding DNA: TGTGCCAGCGGCCGAAGGGCCGGGGAGACCCAGTACTTC.

This chain connects TRBV5-8 to TRBJ1-5; D not resolved. CDR3 length equals 16 residues. The germline gives CDR1 SGHTS, CDR2 YDEGEE. With 4 bases removed from V and 0 bases from J, the gap between germline ends came to 14 bases. The CDR3 reads CASSPRWQNSNQPQHF. The CDR3 coding sequence is TGTGCCAGCAGCCCCAGGTGGCAGAATAGCAATCAGCCCCAGCATTTT.

The chain is built from TRBV5-1 and TRBJ2-3; 7 positions agree with TRBD1. The CDR3 loop spans 15 amino acids. Germline-derived CDR1 and CDR2 are SGHRS and YFSETQ. V shed 4 bases and J 2 bases; nucleotides not matched to a gene: 7. The DNA for the CDR3 is TGCGCCAGCAGCGTAACAGGGGATCACACAGATACGCAGTATTTT. This sequence encodes CASSVTGDHTDTQYF.

Worth noting for this clone: Other DNA sequences in the sample encode the same CDR3. The chain links TRBV28 to TRBJ1-5; a weak D match, TRBD1 (6 bases). The CDR3 runs to 15 residues. V was trimmed by 6 bases and J by 2 bases, leaving 14 bases between them. Germline V gene lookup returns CDR1 MDHEN and CDR2 SYDVKM. CDR3 bases: TGTGCCAGCAGAAGAGGGGGGGGGCGCAATCAGCCCCAGCATTTT. As protein: CASRRGGGRNQPQHF.

The CDR3 region is CATSATGGLETQYF. In nucleotides, the CDR3 is TGTGCCACATCCGCGACAGGGGGATTAGAGACCCAGTACTTC. The chain has TRBV19 and TRBJ2-5, with TRBD1 identical over 9 bases. The junction had 10 bases not matched to a gene; V was cut back by 10 bases and J by 4 bases. Germline CDR1 and CDR2: LNHDA and SQIVND (reference sequence). CDR3 size: 14 residues. The full variable domain, with the rest looked up from reference TRBV19 and TRBJ2-5, is DGGITQSPKYLFRKEGQNVTLSCEQNLNHDAMYWYRQDPGQGLRLIYYSQIVNDFQKGDIAEGYSVSREKKESFPLTVTSAQKNPTAFYLCATSATGGLETQYFGPGTRLLVL.

CDR3 sequence: CASSLARVSGNTIYF. CDR3 in DNA: TGTGCCAGCAGCTTAGCCAGGGTCTCTGGAAACACCATATATTTT. The chain is built from TRBV11-2 and TRBJ1-3; D might be TRBD1 (5 bases). Germline CDR1 and CDR2: SGHAT and FQNNGV. Between the trimmed V and J ends, which lost 1 base and 0 bases, there was a span of 7 bases. The CDR3 length is 15 residues.

The chain links TRBV28 to TRBJ1-1; D is undetermined. V lost 10 bases and J lost 2, with 11 bases in between. Germline CDR1 reads MDHEN; CDR2 reads SYDVKM. The CDR3 runs 12 residues. In nucleotides, the CDR3 is TGTGCCACCCTGCCCCCAAACACTGAAGCTTTCTTT. This sequence encodes CATLPPNTEAFF.

This clone was seen a handful of times. The chain joins TRBV7-2 to TRBJ2-7, with TRBD2 as a possible D gene (7 bases). V lost 5 bases and J lost 7, with 24 bases in between. The CDR3 totals 16 residues. Germline CDR1 is SGHTA and CDR2 is FQGNSA. CDR3 sequence reads: CASSGPGRGADREQYF. CDR3 sequence (DNA): TGTGCCAGCAGCGGGCCGGGGAGGGGGGCAGACAGAGAGCAGTACTTC.

This clone was detected once. The CDR3 DNA is TGCGCCAGCAGCCAAGAAGTACCCCGCGGGGAGCTGTTTTTT. The encoded protein is CASSQEVPRGELFF. V is TRBV4-3 and J is TRBJ2-2, with D hard to call. Germline assignment: CDR1 LGHNA and CDR2 YSLEER. This CDR3 is built from 14 residues. The germline V and J ends were trimmed by 0 bases and 7 bases, with 9 bases remaining between them.

This chain uses TRBV15 with TRBJ1-5, with a possible D match to TRBD1 (5 bases). CDR3 size: 17 residues. Trimming shortened V by 0 bases and J by 2 bases, and 14 bases separated the two germline ends. Germline V gene lookup returns CDR1 LNHNV and CDR2 YYDKDF (reference sequence). For the CDR3, the DNA is TGTGCCACCAGCAGAGATCCTGGGACGGGCGGCAATCAGCCCCAGCATTTT. This gives the protein CATSRDPGTGGNQPQHF.

The chain links TRBV29-1 to TRBJ1-1; D unresolved. CDR1 is SQVTM and CDR2 is ANQGSEA in the germline V gene. V gave up 4 bases and J gave up 8 bases, with 11 bases separating them. The CDR3 spans 11 residues. CDR3 residues: CSVVGQIEAFF. The CDR3 coding sequence is TGCAGCGTTGTTGGGCAAATCGAAGCTTTCTTT.

This chain links TRBV18 with TRBJ2-7; maybe TRBD2 (6 bases). CDR3 size: 12 residues. The germline V gene has CDR1 KGHSH and CDR2 LQKENI. The V end was cut by 6 bases, the J end by 3 bases, with 9 bases between. The CDR3 region is CASSAGRYEQYF. CDR3 nucleotide sequence: TGTGCCAGCTCTGCGGGACGCTACGAGCAGTACTTC.

This clone has just a few counts. The chain links TRBV19 to TRBJ1-2; a possible D gene is TRBD1 (6 bases). From germline, CDR1 is LNHDA and CDR2 SQIVND (reference sequence). This CDR3 is 15 amino acids long. Trimming left V 3 bases short and J 4 bases short, with 15 bases between. The CDR3 bases are TGTGCCAGTAGTATCTCGGCAGGGGTTAGCTATGGCTACACCTTC. It codes for CASSISAGVSYGYTF.

V gene TRBV28 combines with J gene TRBJ1-2; TRBD1 aligns across 12 bases. V was clipped by 10 bases and J by 8 bases; unmatched bases: 14. The CDR3 consists of 15 residues. CDR1 is MDHEN and CDR2 is SYDVKM in the germline V gene. Here the CDR3 DNA reads TGTGCCATATCCGGGACAGGGGGCCGTTTAAGAGGCTACACCTTC. This gives the protein CAISGTGGRLRGYTF.

The chain employs TRBV19 and TRBJ1-1, with 9 bases matching TRBD1. V lost 5 bases to trimming and J lost 0 bases; unmatched junction nucleotides: 4. CDR3 length: 15 residues. Germline lookup yields CDR1 LNHDA and CDR2 SQIVND (reference sequence). The chain's CDR3 is CASSGGQGMNTEAFF. Written as DNA, the CDR3 is TGTGCCAGTAGTGGGGGACAGGGAATGAACACTGAAGCTTTCTTT.

The chain joins TRBV4-3 to TRBJ2-7; D is uncertain. V dropped 5 bases and J dropped 5 bases, with 16 bases sitting between them. CDR1 is LGHNA, CDR2 YSLEER, per germline. The CDR3 loop spans 14 amino acids. CDR3 protein: CASSSDPLTHEQYF. The CDR3 nucleotides read TGCGCCAGCAGCTCGGACCCCCTTACCCACGAGCAGTACTTC.

The chain has TRBV29-1 and TRBJ2-7; D is perhaps TRBD1 or TRBD2 (6 bases each). Germline CDR1 reads SQVTM; CDR2 reads ANQGSEA. V lost 0 bases to trimming and J lost 4 bases, with 13 bases between them. This CDR3 spans 14 amino acids. CDR3 DNA: TGCAGCGTTGAAGATCATGGGGGGCAGTACGAGCAGTACTTC. This codes for CSVEDHGGQYEQYF.

V gene TRBV2 combines with J gene TRBJ2-7, with D possibly being TRBD1 (5 bases). Germline CDR1 and CDR2: SNHLY and FYNNEI. CDR3 length equals 11 residues. Trimming removed 6 bases from V and 4 bases from J, with 7 bases in between. The CDR3 protein is CASRAGYEQYF. In DNA form, the CDR3 reads TGTGCCAGCAGGGCAGGGTACGAGCAGTACTTC.

The rearrangement links TRBV28 to TRBJ1-5; D unresolved. CDR1 and CDR2 (germline): MDHEN, SYDVKM. This CDR3 has 13 amino acids. V lost 5 bases to trimming and J lost 4 bases, with 9 bases between them. CDR3 region: CASSARTNQPQHF. In nucleotides, the CDR3 is TGTGCCAGCAGTGCCAGGACTAATCAGCCCCAGCATTTT. Drawing the rest from reference TRBV28 and TRBJ1-5, the complete variable domain is DVKVTQSSRYLVKRTGEKVFLECVQDMDHENMFWYRQDPGLGLRLIYFSYDVKMKEKGDIPEGYSVSREKKERFSLILESASTNQTSMYLCASSARTNQPQHFGDGTRLSIL.

V gene TRBV9 combines with J gene TRBJ1-2; D ambiguous. Trimming removed 3 bases at V and 0 bases at J, with 12 bases between. The V gene's germline CDR1 is SGDLS and CDR2 YYNGEE. The CDR3 sequence is 15 residues long. The DNA for the CDR3 is TGTGCCAGCAGCGCCGGACTCCATCCTAACTATGGCTACACCTTC. It is translated as CASSAGLHPNYGYTF.

The chain uses TRBV6-6 and TRBJ2-7, with 8 bases fitting TRBD1. Per the germline V gene, CDR1 is MNHNY and CDR2 is SVGAGI (reference sequence). V shed 2 bases, J shed 2 bases, and the junction held 2 bases outside the gene matches. This CDR3 comprises 14 residues. CDR3 protein: CASSYRQGPYEQYF. In DNA form, the CDR3 reads TGTGCCAGCAGTTACCGACAGGGGCCCTACGAGCAGTACTTC.

The chain has TRBV6-6 and TRBJ1-1; D is undetermined. The V gene's germline CDR1 is MNHNY and CDR2 SVGAGI (reference sequence). The germline V and J ends were trimmed by 7 bases and 0 bases, with 9 bases remaining between them. The CDR3 runs 13 residues. The CDR3, as DNA: TGTGCCAGCAATTCGCTTATGAACACTGAAGCTTTCTTT. It specifies CASNSLMNTEAFF.

The gene calls are TRBV30 and TRBJ1-6; D gene ambiguous. Trimming removed 1 base from V and 10 bases from J, with 17 bases in between. The CDR3 spans 15 residues. Looked up from germline, CDR1 is GTSNPN and CDR2 is SVGIG (reference sequence). CDR3 DNA: TGTGCCTGGAGTGGGACTCCGGGCACCATGTCACCCCTCCACTTT. This gives the protein CAWSGTPGTMSPLHF.